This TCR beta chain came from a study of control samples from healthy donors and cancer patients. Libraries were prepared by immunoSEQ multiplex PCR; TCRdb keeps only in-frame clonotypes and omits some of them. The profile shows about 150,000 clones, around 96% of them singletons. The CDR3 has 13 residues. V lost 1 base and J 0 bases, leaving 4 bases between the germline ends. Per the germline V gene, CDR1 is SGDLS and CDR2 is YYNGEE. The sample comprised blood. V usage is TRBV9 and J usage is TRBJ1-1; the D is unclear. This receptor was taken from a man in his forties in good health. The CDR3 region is CASSVLMNTEAFF. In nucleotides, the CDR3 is TGTGCCAGCAGCGTATTAATGAACACTGAAGCTTTCTTT.